The rows below give T cell receptor beta chains drawn from one sample of a study of blood T cell repertoires in COVID-19. Here immunoSEQ multiplex PCR was the method, and the copy in TCRdb shows in-frame clones only, minus some. Of approximately 77,000 clones in the sample, around nine tenths were seen once. The sequenced sample was peripheral blood. The receptors were sampled from a man between 50 and 59 years old with active COVID-19. Both conserved end residues are part of each CDR3. The order of the fields is J gene, clone size, V gene, D gene, CDR3 protein, CDR3 DNA. The D gene is left open where the match is weak. Clone size is stated in some rows and not others, as once, few, many or a class when expanded.

TRBJ2-2 | NA | TRBV19 | TRBD1 | CAIQEGDRDTGELFF | TGTGCCATTCAAGAGGGGGACAGAGACACCGGGGAGCTGTTTTTT
TRBJ2-1 | NA | TRBV7-3 | NA | CASSLTGSAPEQFF | TGTGCCAGCAGCTTAACCGGGAGCGCCCCCGAGCAGTTCTTC
TRBJ2-6 | NA | TRBV28 | NA | CASSLWRAVRPYSGANVLTF | TGTGCCAGCAGTTTATGGAGGGCAGTTCGGCCCTACTCTGGGGCCAACGTCCTGACTTTC
TRBJ2-5 | NA | TRBV3-1/TRBV3-2 | TRBD1 | CASSPGQGARETQYF | TGTGCCAGCAGCCCGGGACAGGGGGCGCGAGAGACCCAGTACTTC
TRBJ2-4 | NA | TRBV7-2 | TRBD2 | CASSPAGPAKNIQYF | TGTGCCAGCAGCCCAGCGGGGCCAGCCAAAAACATTCAGTACTTC
TRBJ2-3 | NA | TRBV7-9 | TRBD1 | CASSFRQGGYLDTQYF | TGTGCCAGCAGTTTCCGACAGGGGGGTTATTTGGATACGCAGTATTTT
TRBJ1-6 | NA | TRBV11-2 | NA | CASSSIRGARNSPLHF | TGTGCCAGCAGCTCTATCCGGGGGGCTCGGAATTCACCCCTCCACTTT
TRBJ2-5 | NA | TRBV18 | NA | CASSPRVGGQETQYF | TGTGCCAGCTCACCTCGGGTTGGCGGCCAAGAGACCCAGTACTTC
TRBJ2-2 | NA | TRBV7-3 | NA | CASSLGGLENTGELFF | TGTGCCAGCAGCTTGGGGGGACTTGAAAACACCGGGGAGCTGTTTTTT
TRBJ2-1 | NA | TRBV15 | NA | CATSSPSRGYNEQFF | TGTGCCACCAGCAGTCCCAGCAGGGGTTACAATGAGCAGTTCTTC
TRBJ2-2 | NA | TRBV11-3 | NA | CASSTRGDTGELFF | TGTGCCAGCAGCACCAGGGGGGACACCGGGGAGCTGTTTTTT
TRBJ1-3 | NA | TRBV2 | NA | CASKVRVAGNTIYF | TGTGCCAGCAAAGTCAGGGTTGCGGGAAACACCATATATTTT
TRBJ2-4 | NA | TRBV3-1/TRBV3-2 | TRBD2 | CASSQAERGGRFQYF | TGTGCCAGCAGCCAAGCGGAGCGGGGGGGCCGCTTTCAGTACTTC
TRBJ1-6 | NA | TRBV7-2 | NA | CASSFETVRNSPLHF | TGTGCCAGCAGCTTCGAGACAGTGCGTAATTCACCCCTCCACTTT
TRBJ2-2 | NA | TRBV28 | TRBD1 | CASSSPRDSISGELFF | TGTGCCAGCAGTTCCCCGAGGGACAGTATAAGCGGGGAGCTGTTTTTT
TRBJ1-3 | NA | TRBV4-3 | TRBD1 | CASSPGTGVGNTIYF | TGCGCCAGCAGCCCAGGGACAGGGGTCGGAAACACCATATATTTT
TRBJ2-7 | NA | TRBV10-2 | NA | CATQLSTAGLNEQYF | TGCGCCACCCAACTATCTACGGCGGGGCTGAACGAGCAGTACTTC
TRBJ2-5 | NA | TRBV2 | TRBD2 | CAIRGLAGVRLMVETQYF | TGTGCCATCAGAGGATTAGCGGGAGTGAGGTTAATGGTGGAGACCCAGTACTTC
TRBJ2-7 | NA | TRBV3-1/TRBV3-2 | NA | CASSQLQGRQYF | TGTGCCAGCAGCCAATTACAGGGAAGGCAGTACTTC
TRBJ1-6 | once | TRBV3-1/TRBV3-2 | NA | CASSQDGSSYNSPLHF | TGTGCCAGCAGCCAAGATGGGAGCTCCTATAATTCACCCCTCCACTTT
TRBJ2-7 | NA | TRBV6-5 | NA | CASSYSWGRRDF | TGTGCCAGCAGTTACTCGTGGGGCCGCAGGGACTTC
TRBJ2-7 | NA | TRBV7-8 | NA | CASSERTVSLYEQYF | TGTGCCAGCAGCGAAAGGACAGTATCCCTCTACGAGCAGTACTTC
TRBJ2-7 | NA | TRBV4-1 | NA | CASSQIPGTPRFEQYF | TGCGCCAGCAGCCAAATACCTGGGACACCACGCTTCGAGCAGTACTTC
TRBJ2-1 | NA | TRBV7-3 | NA | CASSLIRVGLDEQFF | TGTGCCAGCAGCTTAATCCGGGTGGGTCTCGATGAGCAGTTCTTC
TRBJ2-1 | NA | TRBV11-2 | TRBD2 | CASSLRGGLYNEQFF | TGTGCCAGCAGCTTACGGGGGGGCCTTTACAATGAGCAGTTCTTC
TRBJ2-7 | NA | TRBV28 | NA | CASSSQGGEQYF | TGTGCCAGCAGTTCCCAGGGCGGCGAGCAGTACTTC
TRBJ1-2 | once | TRBV24-1 | TRBD1 | CATSDRDSGGGYTF | TGTGCCACCAGTGACCGGGACAGCGGGGGTGGCTACACCTTC
TRBJ2-7 | NA | TRBV3-1/TRBV3-2 | TRBD1 | CASSQDRGQGTGEQYF | TGTGCCAGCAGCCAAGATCGGGGACAGGGTACGGGCGAGCAGTACTTC
TRBJ2-3 | NA | TRBV5-6 | NA | CASSLVGGLGDYNTDTQYF | TGTGCCAGCAGCTTGGTTGGGGGCTTAGGCGATTACAACACAGATACGCAGTATTTT
TRBJ1-1 | NA | TRBV18 | NA | CASSPAVRNTEAFF | TGTGCCAGCTCACCCGCGGTTCGGAACACTGAAGCTTTCTTT
TRBJ1-1 | NA | TRBV7-2 | NA | CASSLSAGVNTEAFF | TGTGCCAGCAGCTTGAGTGCGGGGGTGAACACTGAAGCTTTCTTT
TRBJ2-3 | NA | TRBV28 | NA | CASSLPTEHTDTQYF | TGTGCCAGCAGTCTTCCCACAGAACACACAGATACGCAGTATTTT
TRBJ2-7 | NA | TRBV5-5 | NA | CASSRVLTGRGTYEQYF | TGTGCCAGCAGCCGAGTGCTAACAGGGAGGGGAACCTACGAGCAGTACTTC
TRBJ1-1 | once | TRBV11-1 | NA | CASSLKSGGRNTEAFF | TGTGCCAGCAGCTTAAAGTCAGGCGGGAGGAACACTGAAGCTTTCTTT
TRBJ1-2 | few | TRBV15 | NA | CATSGFPGSYGYTF | TGTGCCACCAGCGGATTTCCGGGATCCTATGGCTACACCTTC
TRBJ2-3 | NA | TRBV27 | NA | CASSFSETGTDTQYF | TGTGCCAGCAGTTTTTCCGAGACAGGCACAGATACGCAGTATTTT
TRBJ2-1 | few | TRBV6-4 | NA | CASSEDTGSYNEQFF | TGTGCCAGCAGTGAGGATACAGGGTCCTACAATGAGCAGTTCTTC
TRBJ1-6 | few | TRBV4-1 | TRBD1 | CASSQGRDSSNSPLHF | TGCGCCAGCAGCCAAGGTCGGGACAGCAGTAATTCACCCCTCCACTTT
TRBJ2-1 | NA | TRBV5-6 | NA | CASSFGIIYNEQFF | TGTGCCAGCAGCTTCGGGATAATCTACAATGAGCAGTTCTTC
TRBJ1-5 | NA | TRBV7-2 | NA | CASSPRSAGNQPQHF | TGTGCCAGCAGCCCCCGGAGTGCGGGTAATCAGCCCCAGCATTTT
TRBJ1-2 | NA | TRBV3-1/TRBV3-2 | NA | CASSQGGSRGYTF | TGTGCCAGCAGCCAAGGAGGGAGTCGAGGCTACACCTTC
TRBJ2-3 | NA | TRBV18 | TRBD1 | CASSPMEQGADTQYF | TGTGCCAGCTCACCAATGGAACAGGGGGCAGATACGCAGTATTTT
TRBJ1-5 | NA | TRBV2 | TRBD1 | CASSEDETGSQPQHF | TGTGCCAGCAGTGAAGATGAGACAGGGTCTCAGCCCCAGCATTTT
TRBJ2-5 | NA | TRBV7-9 | NA | CASSGLGNQETQYF | TGTGCCAGCTCGGGGTTGGGGAACCAAGAGACCCAGTACTTC
TRBJ1-2 | NA | TRBV7-9 | NA | CASSLLKGGWSGGYTF | TGTGCCAGCAGCTTACTCAAAGGAGGGTGGTCTGGGGGCTACACCTTC
TRBJ1-2 | few | TRBV19 | NA | CASSRPDNFYGYTF | TGTGCCAGTAGCAGGCCCGATAACTTCTATGGCTACACCTTC
TRBJ2-7 | NA | TRBV28 | TRBD1 | CASTRDRGLEQYF | TGTGCCAGCACCCGGGACAGGGGGCTCGAGCAGTACTTC
TRBJ1-1 | few | TRBV28 | NA | CASRDSNTEAFF | TGTGCCAGTCGAGACAGTAACACTGAAGCTTTCTTT
TRBJ2-2 | NA | TRBV5-8 | NA | CASSSSTGELFF | TGTGCCAGCAGCTCTTCGACCGGGGAGCTGTTTTTT
TRBJ2-3 | NA | TRBV5-4 | NA | CASSLTGGDTQYF | TGTGCCAGCAGCTTAACCGGGGGAGATACGCAGTATTTT
TRBJ2-2 | NA | TRBV3-1/TRBV3-2 | TRBD2 | CASSRGTSGRTGELFF | TGTGCCAGCAGCCGCGGGACTAGCGGGAGGACGGGGGAGCTGTTTTTT